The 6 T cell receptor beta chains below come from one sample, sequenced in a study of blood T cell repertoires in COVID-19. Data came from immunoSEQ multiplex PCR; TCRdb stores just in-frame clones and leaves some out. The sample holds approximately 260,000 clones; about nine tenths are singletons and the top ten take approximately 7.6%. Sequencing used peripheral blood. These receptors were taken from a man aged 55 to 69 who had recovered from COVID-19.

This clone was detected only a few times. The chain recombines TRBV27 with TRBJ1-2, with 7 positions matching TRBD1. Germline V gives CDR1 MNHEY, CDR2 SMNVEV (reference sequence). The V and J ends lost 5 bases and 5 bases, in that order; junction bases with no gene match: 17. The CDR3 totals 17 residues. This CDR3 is CASSHSRRRDSVYGYTF. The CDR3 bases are TGTGCCAGCAGTCACTCGAGACGACGGGACAGCGTATATGGCTACACCTTC.

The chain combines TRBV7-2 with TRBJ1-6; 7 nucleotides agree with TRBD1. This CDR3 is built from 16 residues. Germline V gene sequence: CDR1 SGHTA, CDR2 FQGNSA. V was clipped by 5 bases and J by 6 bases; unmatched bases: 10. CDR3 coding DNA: TGTGCCAGCAGCAACACGCGACAGGGCATTAATTCACCCCTCCACTTT. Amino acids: CASSNTRQGINSPLHF.

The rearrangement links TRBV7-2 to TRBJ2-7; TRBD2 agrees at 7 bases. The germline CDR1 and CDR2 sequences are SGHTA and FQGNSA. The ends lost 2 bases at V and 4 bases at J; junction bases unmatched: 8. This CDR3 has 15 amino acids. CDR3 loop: CASSLRAGDGYEQYV. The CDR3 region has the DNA TGTGCCAGCAGCTTAAGGGCGGGGGACGGGTACGAGCAGTACGTC.

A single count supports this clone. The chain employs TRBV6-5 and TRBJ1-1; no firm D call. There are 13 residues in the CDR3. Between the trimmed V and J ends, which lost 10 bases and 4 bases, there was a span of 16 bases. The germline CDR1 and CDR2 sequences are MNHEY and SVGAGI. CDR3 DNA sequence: TGTGCCACTTTACACTACGGGAGCACTGAAGCTTTCTTT. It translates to CATLHYGSTEAFF.

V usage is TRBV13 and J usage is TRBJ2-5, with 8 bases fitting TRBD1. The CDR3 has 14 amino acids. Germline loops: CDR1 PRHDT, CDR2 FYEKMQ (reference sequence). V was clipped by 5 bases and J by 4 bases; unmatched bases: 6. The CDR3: CASSPGQGPETQYF. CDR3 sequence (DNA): TGTGCCAGCAGCCCCGGACAGGGTCCAGAGACCCAGTACTTC.

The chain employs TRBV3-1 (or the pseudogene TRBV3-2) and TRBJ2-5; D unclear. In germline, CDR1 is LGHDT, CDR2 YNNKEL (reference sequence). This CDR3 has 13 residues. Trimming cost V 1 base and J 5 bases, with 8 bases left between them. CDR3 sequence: CASSQGGFETQYF. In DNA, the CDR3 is TGTGCCAGCAGCCAAGGAGGTTTCGAGACCCAGTACTTC.